This TCR beta chain is from a study of shared clonotypes between healthy human individuals. For the study at large: Every donor yielded three CD4 naive, three CD4 memory, two CD8 naive and one CD8 memory plate.

The authors distributed each subset's genomic DNA evenly over several immunoSEQ plates. Libraries were prepared by immunoSEQ multiplex PCR; TCRdb keeps only in-frame clonotypes and omits some of them. The profile shows around 1,100,000 clones, approximately 80% of them singletons. This clone has only a few counts. CDR3 length: 13 amino acids. V was shortened by 7 bases and J by 2 bases, with 11 bases between the two germline ends. Germline CDR1 is MNHEY and CDR2 is SVGAGI. The TCR was taken from a man aged 18 to 29 in good health. Some clones in this sample may be carry-over from other donors' samples. The J gene is TRBJ2-5, the V gene TRBV6-5, with D tentatively TRBD1 (6 bases). The specimen was memory CD4+ T cells from PBMCs. As to subset: CD45RA-negative fraction. CDR3 loop: CASTSGAQETQYF. The CDR3 nucleotides are TGTGCCAGCACTTCAGGGGCTCAAGAGACCCAGTACTTC.